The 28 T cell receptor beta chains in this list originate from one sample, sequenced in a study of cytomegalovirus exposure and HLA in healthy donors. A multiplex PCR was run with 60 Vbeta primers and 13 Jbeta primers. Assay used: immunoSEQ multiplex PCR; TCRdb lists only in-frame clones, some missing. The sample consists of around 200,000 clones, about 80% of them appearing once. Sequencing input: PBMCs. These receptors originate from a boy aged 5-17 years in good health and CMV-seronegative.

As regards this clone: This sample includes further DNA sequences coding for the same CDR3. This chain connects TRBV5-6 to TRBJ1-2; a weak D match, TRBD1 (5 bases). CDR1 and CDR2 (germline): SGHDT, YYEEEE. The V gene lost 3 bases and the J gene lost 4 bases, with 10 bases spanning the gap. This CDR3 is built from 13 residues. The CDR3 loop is CASSSGGGYGYTF. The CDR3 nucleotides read TGTGCCAGCAGCTCCGGGGGGGGCTATGGCTACACCTTC. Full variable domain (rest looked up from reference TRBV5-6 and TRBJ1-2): DAGVTQSPTHLIKTRGQQVTLRCSPKSGHDTVSWYQQALGQGPQFIFQYYEEEERQRGNFPDRFSGHQFPNYSSELNVNALLLGDSALYLCASSSGGGYGYTFGSGTRLTVV.

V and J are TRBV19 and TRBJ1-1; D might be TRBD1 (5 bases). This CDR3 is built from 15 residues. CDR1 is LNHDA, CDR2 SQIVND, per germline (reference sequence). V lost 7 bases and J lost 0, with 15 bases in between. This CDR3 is CASTTGDGLNTEAFF. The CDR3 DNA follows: TGTGCCAGTACTACGGGGGACGGATTGAACACTGAAGCTTTCTTT.

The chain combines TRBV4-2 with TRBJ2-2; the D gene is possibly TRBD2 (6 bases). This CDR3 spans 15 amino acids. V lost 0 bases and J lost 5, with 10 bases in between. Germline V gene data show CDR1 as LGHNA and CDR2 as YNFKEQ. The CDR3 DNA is TGTGCCAGCAGCCAAGACAGCCGGGGGACCGGGGAGCTGTTTTTT. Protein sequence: CASSQDSRGTGELFF.

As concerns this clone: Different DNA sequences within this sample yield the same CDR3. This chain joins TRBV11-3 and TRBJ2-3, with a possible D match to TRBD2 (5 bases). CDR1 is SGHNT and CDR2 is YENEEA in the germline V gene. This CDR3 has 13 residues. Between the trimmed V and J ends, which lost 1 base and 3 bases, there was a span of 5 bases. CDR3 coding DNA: TGTGCCAGCAGCTTAGGAGGGACAGATACGCAGTATTTT. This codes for CASSLGGTDTQYF.

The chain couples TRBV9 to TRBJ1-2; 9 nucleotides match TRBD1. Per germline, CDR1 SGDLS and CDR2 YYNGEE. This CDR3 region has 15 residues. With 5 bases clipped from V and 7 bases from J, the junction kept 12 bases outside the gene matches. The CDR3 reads CASRNPGQGVGGYTF. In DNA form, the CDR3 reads TGTGCCAGCAGGAACCCGGGACAGGGAGTCGGTGGCTACACCTTC.

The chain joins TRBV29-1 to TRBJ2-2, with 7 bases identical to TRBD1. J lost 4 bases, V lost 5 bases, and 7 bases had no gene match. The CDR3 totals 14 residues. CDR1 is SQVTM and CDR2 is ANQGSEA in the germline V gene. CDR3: CSVTRNRGTGELFF. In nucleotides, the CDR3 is TGCAGCGTTACGAGAAACAGGGGCACCGGGGAGCTGTTTTTT.

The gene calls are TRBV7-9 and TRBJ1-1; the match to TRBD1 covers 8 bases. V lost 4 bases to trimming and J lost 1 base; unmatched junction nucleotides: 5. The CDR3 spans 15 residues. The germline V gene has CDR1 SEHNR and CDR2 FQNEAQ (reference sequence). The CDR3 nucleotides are TGTGCCAGCAGCTACCCACAGGGGGGGAACACTGAAGCTTTCTTT. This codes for CASSYPQGGNTEAFF.

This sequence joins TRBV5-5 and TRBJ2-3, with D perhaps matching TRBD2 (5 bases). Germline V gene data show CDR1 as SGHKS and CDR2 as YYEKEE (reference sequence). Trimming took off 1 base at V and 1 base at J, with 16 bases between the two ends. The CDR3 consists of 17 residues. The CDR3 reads CASSLFKLSGGTDTQYF. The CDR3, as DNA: TGTGCCAGCAGCTTGTTTAAACTAAGCGGAGGCACAGATACGCAGTATTTT.

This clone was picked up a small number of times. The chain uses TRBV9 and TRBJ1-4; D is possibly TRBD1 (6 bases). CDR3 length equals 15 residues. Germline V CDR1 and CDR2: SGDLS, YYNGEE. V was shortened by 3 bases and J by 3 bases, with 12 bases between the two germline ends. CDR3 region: CASSATTGSNEKLFF. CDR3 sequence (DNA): TGTGCCAGCAGCGCAACGACAGGTTCTAATGAAAAACTGTTTTTT.

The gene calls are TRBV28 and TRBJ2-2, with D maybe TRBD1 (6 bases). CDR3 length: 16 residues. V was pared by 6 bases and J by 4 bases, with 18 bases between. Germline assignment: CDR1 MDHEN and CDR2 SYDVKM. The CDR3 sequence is CASSRMGAGVTGELFF. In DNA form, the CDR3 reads TGTGCCAGCAGCCGTATGGGGGCAGGGGTCACCGGGGAGCTGTTTTTT.

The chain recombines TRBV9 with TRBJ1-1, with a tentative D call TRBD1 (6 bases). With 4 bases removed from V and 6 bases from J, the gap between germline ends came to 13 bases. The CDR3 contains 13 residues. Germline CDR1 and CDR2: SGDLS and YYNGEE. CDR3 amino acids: CASSLDSFPEAFF. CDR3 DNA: TGTGCCAGCAGCTTGGACAGCTTCCCTGAAGCTTTCTTT.

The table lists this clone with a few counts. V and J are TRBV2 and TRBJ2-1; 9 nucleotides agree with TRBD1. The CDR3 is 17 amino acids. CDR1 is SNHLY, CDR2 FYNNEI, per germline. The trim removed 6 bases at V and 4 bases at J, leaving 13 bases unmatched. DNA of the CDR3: TGTGCCAGCAGGGTGTCTACAGGGGGCTTCTCTTACAATGAGCAGTTCTTC. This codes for CASRVSTGGFSYNEQFF.

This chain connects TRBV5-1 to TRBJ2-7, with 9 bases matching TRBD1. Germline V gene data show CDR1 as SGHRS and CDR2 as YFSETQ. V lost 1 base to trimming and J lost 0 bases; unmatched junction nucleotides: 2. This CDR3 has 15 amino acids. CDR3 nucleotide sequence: TGCGCCAGCAGCTTGCCGGGACAGGGCTCCTACGAGCAGTACTTC. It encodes CASSLPGQGSYEQYF.

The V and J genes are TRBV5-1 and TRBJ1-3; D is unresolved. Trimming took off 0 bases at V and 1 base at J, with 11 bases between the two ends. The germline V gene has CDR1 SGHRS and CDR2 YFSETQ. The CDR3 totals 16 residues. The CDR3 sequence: CASSLGGGVSGNTIYF. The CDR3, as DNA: TGCGCCAGCAGCTTGGGCGGCGGGGTGTCTGGAAACACCATATATTTT.

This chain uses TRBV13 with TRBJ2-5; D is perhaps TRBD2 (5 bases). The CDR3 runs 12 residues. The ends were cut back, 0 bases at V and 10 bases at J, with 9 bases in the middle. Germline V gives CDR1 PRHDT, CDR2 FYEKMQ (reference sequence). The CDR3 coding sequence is TGTGCCAGCAGCTTAGGCCCCGGGGACCAGTACTTC. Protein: CASSLGPGDQYF.

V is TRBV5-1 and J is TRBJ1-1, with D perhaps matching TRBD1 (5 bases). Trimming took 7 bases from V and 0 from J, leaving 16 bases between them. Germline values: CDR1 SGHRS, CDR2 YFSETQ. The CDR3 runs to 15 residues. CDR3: CASLPGGPLNTEAFF. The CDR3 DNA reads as TGCGCCAGCCTCCCGGGGGGACCTTTGAACACTGAAGCTTTCTTT.

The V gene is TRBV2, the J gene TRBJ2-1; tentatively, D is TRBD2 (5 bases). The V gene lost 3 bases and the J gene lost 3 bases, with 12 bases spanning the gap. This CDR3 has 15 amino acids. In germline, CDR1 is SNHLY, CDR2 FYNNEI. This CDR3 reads CASSETTQIYNEQFF. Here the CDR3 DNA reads TGTGCCAGCAGTGAGACTACCCAGATCTACAATGAGCAGTTCTTC. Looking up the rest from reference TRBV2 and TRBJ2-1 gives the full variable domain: EPEVTQTPSHQVTQMGQEVILRCVPISNHLYFYWYRQILGQKVEFLVSFYNNEISEKSEIFDDQFSVERPDGSNFTLKIRSTKLEDSAMYFCASSETTQIYNEQFFGPGTRLTVL.

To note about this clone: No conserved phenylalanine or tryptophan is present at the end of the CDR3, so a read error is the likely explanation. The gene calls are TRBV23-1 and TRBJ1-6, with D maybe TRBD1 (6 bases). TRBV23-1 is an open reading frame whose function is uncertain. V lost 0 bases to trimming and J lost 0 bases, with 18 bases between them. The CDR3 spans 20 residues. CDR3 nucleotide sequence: TGCGCCAGCAGTCAATCTTGGCATCGACAGGCGAGCTCCTATAATTCACCCCTCCACCTT. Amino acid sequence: CASSQSWHRQASSYNSPLHL.

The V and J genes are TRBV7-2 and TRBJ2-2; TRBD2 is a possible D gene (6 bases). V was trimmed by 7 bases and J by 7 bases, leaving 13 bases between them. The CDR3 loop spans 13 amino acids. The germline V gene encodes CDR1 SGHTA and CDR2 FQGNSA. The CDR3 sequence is CASTSSSGGELFF. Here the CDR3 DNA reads TGTGCCAGCACCTCAAGTAGCGGCGGGGAGCTGTTTTTT.

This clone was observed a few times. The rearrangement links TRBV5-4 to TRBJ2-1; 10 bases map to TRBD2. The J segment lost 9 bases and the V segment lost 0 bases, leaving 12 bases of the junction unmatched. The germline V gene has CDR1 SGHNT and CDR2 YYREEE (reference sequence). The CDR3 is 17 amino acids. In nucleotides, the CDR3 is TGTGCCAGCAGCTTGGCCCTGCTAGCGGGAGTGAGTCGTGAGCAGTTCTTC. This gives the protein CASSLALLAGVSREQFF. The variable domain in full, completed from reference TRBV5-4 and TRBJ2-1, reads ETGVTQSPTHLIKTRGQQVTLRCSSQSGHNTVSWYQQALGQGPQFIFQYYREEENGRGNFPPRFSGLQFPNYSSELNVNALELDDSALYLCASSLALLAGVSREQFFGPGTRLTVL.

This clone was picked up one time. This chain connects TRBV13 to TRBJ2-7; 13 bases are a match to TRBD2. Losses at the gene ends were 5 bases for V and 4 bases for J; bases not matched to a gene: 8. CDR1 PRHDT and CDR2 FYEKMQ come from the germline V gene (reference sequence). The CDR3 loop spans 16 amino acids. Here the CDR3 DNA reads TGTGCCAGCAGCCCTCGGACTAGCGGGAGATATTACGAGCAGTACTTC. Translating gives CASSPRTSGRYYEQYF.

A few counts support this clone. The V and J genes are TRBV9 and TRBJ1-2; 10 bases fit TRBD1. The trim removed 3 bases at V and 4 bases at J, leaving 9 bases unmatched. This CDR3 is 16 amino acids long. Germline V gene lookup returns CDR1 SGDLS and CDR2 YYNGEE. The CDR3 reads CASSDPRQGATYGYTF. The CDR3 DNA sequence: TGTGCCAGCAGCGACCCTAGACAGGGGGCGACCTATGGCTACACCTTC.

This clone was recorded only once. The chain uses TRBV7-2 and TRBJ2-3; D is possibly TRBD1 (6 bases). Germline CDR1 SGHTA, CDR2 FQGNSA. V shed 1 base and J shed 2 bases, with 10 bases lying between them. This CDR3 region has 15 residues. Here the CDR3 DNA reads TGTGCCAGCAGCTTAGTAGGGGGATCCACAGATACGCAGTATTTT. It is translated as CASSLVGGSTDTQYF.

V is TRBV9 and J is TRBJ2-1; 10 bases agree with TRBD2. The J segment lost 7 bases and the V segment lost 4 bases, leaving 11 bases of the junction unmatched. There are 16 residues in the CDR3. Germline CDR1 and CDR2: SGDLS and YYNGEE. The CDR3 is CASSLDGLAGDNEQFF. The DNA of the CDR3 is TGTGCCAGCAGCTTAGACGGGCTAGCGGGAGATAATGAGCAGTTCTTC.

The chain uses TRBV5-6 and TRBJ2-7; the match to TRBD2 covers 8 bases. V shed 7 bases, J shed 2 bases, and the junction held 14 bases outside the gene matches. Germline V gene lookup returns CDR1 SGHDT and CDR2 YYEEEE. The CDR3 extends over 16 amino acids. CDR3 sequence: CASGSSGTRSTYEQYF. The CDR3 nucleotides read TGTGCCAGCGGGTCTTCTGGGACTAGGTCTACCTACGAGCAGTACTTC. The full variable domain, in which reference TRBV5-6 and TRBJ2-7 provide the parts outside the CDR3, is DAGVTQSPTHLIKTRGQQVTLRCSPKSGHDTVSWYQQALGQGPQFIFQYYEEEERQRGNFPDRFSGHQFPNYSSELNVNALLLGDSALYLCASGSSGTRSTYEQYFGPGTRLTVT.

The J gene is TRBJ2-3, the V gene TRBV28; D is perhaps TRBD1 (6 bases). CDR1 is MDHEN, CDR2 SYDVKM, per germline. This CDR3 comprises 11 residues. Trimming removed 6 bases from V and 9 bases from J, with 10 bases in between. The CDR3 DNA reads TGTGCCAGCAGCGACAGGTGGACGCAGTATTTT. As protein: CASSDRWTQYF.

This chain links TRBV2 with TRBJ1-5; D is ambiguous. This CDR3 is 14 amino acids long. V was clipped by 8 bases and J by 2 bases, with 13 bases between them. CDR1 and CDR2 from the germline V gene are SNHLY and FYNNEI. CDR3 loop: CASALDGGNQPQHF. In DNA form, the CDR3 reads TGTGCCAGCGCGCTTGACGGGGGCAATCAGCCCCAGCATTTT.

In DNA form, the CDR3 reads TGTGCCAGCTTATCCGACAGCTCCTATAATTCACCCCTCCACTTT. Protein product: CASLSDSSYNSPLHF. This rearrangement joins TRBV2 to TRBJ1-6; a possible D gene is TRBD1 (5 bases). The germline gives CDR1 SNHLY, CDR2 FYNNEI. This CDR3 comprises 15 residues. V lost 8 bases and J lost 0, with 11 bases in between.